This paragraph reports one T cell receptor (beta chain). The antigen remains unidentified. These data come from a study of long-term antiretroviral therapy in people with HIV. HIV-positive participants all received treatment in the United States. The V and J ends lost 6 bases and 0 bases, in that order; junction bases with no gene match: 3. This CDR3 has 14 residues. Germline V gene sequence: CDR1 ENHRY, CDR2 SYGVKD. Study-wide results and limits: Transplant-donor-level diversity was not reached after ART, though diversity increased.

Survey level was the resolution at which the v3.0 immunoSEQ assay ran. TCRdb's copy holds only in-frame clones and misses some; the assay was immunoSEQ multiplex PCR. Among about 24,000 clones, 95% were seen once, and the ten largest hold less than 2.5%. This TCR was sampled from a woman between 45 and 60 years old with HIV. The sequenced sample was unsorted PBMCs, obtained almost 5 years after starting antiretroviral therapy. The genes are TRBV10-3 and TRBJ2-7; TRBD2 aligns across 9 bases. The chain's CDR3 is CAIRVTSGSYEQYF. The CDR3 DNA reads TGTGCCATCAGGGTGACTAGCGGCTCCTACGAGCAGTACTTC.